A selection of T cell receptor beta chains follows, all from one sample in a study of T-cell reconstitution after alpha-beta-depleted transplantation in children. TCRdb redid the calling of the PCR reads with MiXCR, one entry per CDR3 protein. Of hundreds of thousands of distinct CDR3 sequences listed, roughly 9.5% were seen once; the top ten hold roughly a tenth. The sequencing used PBMCs from the stem cell graft donor, collected from the stem cell graft. These receptors all stem from a human donor who donated a stem cell graft to a child with SCID. The CDR3 runs from the conserved cysteine through the conserved F or W. The D gene is left open where the match is weak. A clone size is listed for some rows: how often the clone was seen (once, few, many), or a class if it is expanded.

v_gene: TRBV20-1
j_gene: TRBJ2-7
d_gene: TRBD1
abundance: few
CDR3aa: CSALYSGQGDEQYF
CDR3nt: TGCAGTGCCCTATACTCGGGACAGGGGGACGAGCAGTACTTC

v_gene: TRBV9
j_gene: TRBJ2-3
d_gene: -
abundance: -
CDR3aa: CASSVGPRQVVATDTQYF
CDR3nt: TGTGCCAGCAGCGTAGGGCCCCGACAGGTTGTAGCCACAGATACGCAGTATTTT

v_gene: TRBV5-5
j_gene: TRBJ1-6
d_gene: -
abundance: few
CDR3aa: CASRTGPRSVDSPLHF
CDR3nt: TGTGCCAGCAGAACAGGACCGCGGAGTGTAGATTCACCCCTCCACTTT

v_gene: TRBV6-5
j_gene: TRBJ2-7
d_gene: TRBD1
abundance: many
CDR3aa: CASSYSLQGTYEQYF
CDR3nt: TGTGCCAGCAGTTACTCACTACAGGGGACCTACGAGCAGTACTTC

v_gene: TRBV13
j_gene: TRBJ2-1
d_gene: TRBD2
abundance: many
CDR3aa: CASSLNPGLAGGYEQFF
CDR3nt: TGTGCCAGCAGCTTAAATCCGGGACTAGCGGGGGGCTATGAGCAGTTCTTC

v_gene: TRBV27
j_gene: TRBJ2-1
d_gene: -
abundance: few
CDR3aa: CASSLKRGDTFSRSYNEQFF
CDR3nt: TGTGCCAGCAGTTTAAAGCGAGGGGACACCTTCTCTCGCTCCTACAATGAGCAGTTCTTC

v_gene: TRBV7-2
j_gene: TRBJ2-1
d_gene: TRBD2
abundance: few
CDR3aa: CASSLDWGRGDNEQFF
CDR3nt: TGTGCCAGCAGCTTAGACTGGGGGCGGGGGGACAATGAGCAGTTCTTC

v_gene: TRBV5-1
j_gene: TRBJ2-2
d_gene: -
abundance: many
CDR3aa: CASSLGLADTGELFF
CDR3nt: TGCGCCAGCAGCTTGGGGCTAGCAGACACCGGGGAGCTGTTTTTT

v_gene: TRBV5-1
j_gene: TRBJ2-7
d_gene: TRBD1
abundance: few
CDR3aa: CASSFRRQGVYEQYF
CDR3nt: TGCGCCAGCAGCTTCAGAAGACAGGGAGTTTACGAGCAGTACTTC

v_gene: TRBV3-1
j_gene: TRBJ2-7
d_gene: -
abundance: -
CDR3aa: CAVGLTGRSSYEQYF
CDR3nt: TGTGCCGTCGGTCTGACGGGGAGAAGCTCCTACGAGCAGTACTTC

v_gene: TRBV16
j_gene: TRBJ2-5
d_gene: -
abundance: -
CDR3aa: CASSQLQLETQYF
CDR3nt: TGTGCCAGCAGCCAACTGCAGCTGGAGACCCAGTACTTC

v_gene: TRBV19
j_gene: TRBJ1-2
d_gene: -
abundance: -
CDR3aa: CAASERVVSYGYTF
CDR3nt: TGTGCCGCTAGCGAGAGGGTCGTTTCCTATGGCTACACCTTC

v_gene: TRBV3-1
j_gene: TRBJ2-1
d_gene: TRBD2
abundance: few
CDR3aa: CASSQYYGRGNEQFF
CDR3nt: TGTGCCAGCAGCCAGTATTACGGGCGGGGGAATGAGCAGTTCTTC

v_gene: TRBV20-1
j_gene: TRBJ2-5
d_gene: -
abundance: -
CDR3aa: CSARVDTQETQYF
CDR3nt: TGCAGTGCTAGAGTGGACACCCAAGAGACCCAGTACTTC